This entry lists 16 T cell receptor beta chains sequenced from one sample in a study of human T cells and chemical hapten exposure. Time point here: pre-sensitization, week 0. Treatment: therapeutic diphenylcyclopropenone sensitization with weekly scalp DPC. TCRdb called the RACE reads again in MiXCR, with one record for every CDR3 protein. The data contain under 400,000 distinct CDR3 sequences, 5.1% of them seen just once; the ten biggest clones take up 2.6%. Sample: whole blood, taken in connection with sensitization to the hapten diphenylcyclopropenone (DPC). The receptors come from a woman between 50 and 59 years old with alopecia areata. Some clones in this sample may be carry-over from other donors' samples.

V is TRBV20-1 and J is TRBJ2-7; TRBD2 matches at 10 bases. The CDR3 spans 15 residues. Germline V gives CDR1 DFQATT, CDR2 SNEGSKA (reference sequence). V lost 2 bases and J lost 4; bases outside the gene matches: 8. The DNA for the CDR3 is TGCAGTGCTAGATTGCCTAGCGGGAGTTTATACGAGCAGTACTTC. It translates to CSARLPSGSLYEQYF.

This clonotype has only a few counts. The V gene is TRBV20-1, the J gene TRBJ2-7, with 15 positions matching TRBD2. V lost 0 bases to trimming and J lost 2 bases; unmatched junction nucleotides: 8. The V gene's germline CDR1 is DFQATT and CDR2 SNEGSKA (reference sequence). The CDR3 is made up of 18 amino acids. The CDR3 coding sequence is TGCAGTGCTAGAGACCCGGGACTAGCGGGAGGAGGAACCTACGAGCAGTACTTC. Protein: CSARDPGLAGGGTYEQYF.

This clonotype was recorded at least ten times. The chain couples TRBV10-3 to TRBJ2-7; D is perhaps TRBD2 (5 bases). Trimming took 4 bases from V and 4 from J, leaving 11 bases between them. CDR3 size: 13 residues. Germline-derived CDR1 and CDR2 are ENHRY and SYGVKD. CDR3 DNA sequence: TGTGCCATCAGTGGTCTCGGAGGTTACGAGCAGTACTTC. Encoded protein: CAISGLGGYEQYF.

This clonotype was seen ten or more times. This chain links TRBV3-1 with TRBJ1-2; D uncertain. Germline CDR1 is LGHDT and CDR2 is YNNKEL (reference sequence). This CDR3 contains 15 residues. Trimming pared 4 bases from V and 5 bases from J, leaving 17 bases between. CDR3 nucleotides: TGTGCCAGCAGCCTCAAAATGGGAGGAAGATATGGCTACACCTTC. It codes for CASSLKMGGRYGYTF.

V and J are TRBV5-1 and TRBJ1-1, with a weak D call TRBD1 (6 bases). The CDR3 extends over 17 amino acids. V was trimmed by 4 bases and J by 2 bases, leaving 21 bases between them. Germline loops: CDR1 SGHRS, CDR2 YFSETQ. CDR3 DNA sequence: TGCGCCAGCAGCCCCACAGGGTTAGGTCTGGGAAACACTGAAGCTTTCTTT. It translates to CASSPTGLGLGNTEAFF.

This clonotype appeared many times. J is TRBJ2-1 and V is TRBV5-1, with 7 bases that match TRBD2. In germline, CDR1 is SGHRS, CDR2 YFSETQ. CDR3 length equals 14 residues. V shed 4 bases and J 5 bases; nucleotides not matched to a gene: 6. The CDR3 DNA follows: TGCGCCAGCAGCCACGGGACTAACAACAATGAGCAGTTCTTC. Residues: CASSHGTNNNEQFF.

This clonotype was counted many times. This chain links TRBV29-1 with TRBJ2-2, with D unresolved. The CDR3 is 12 residues long. V lost 4 bases to trimming and J lost 3 bases, with 6 bases between them. The germline V gene encodes CDR1 SQVTM and CDR2 ANQGSEA. The CDR3 loop reads CSVAGDTGELFF. The CDR3 DNA reads TGCAGCGTTGCGGGTGACACCGGGGAGCTGTTTTTT.

In its sample, this clonotype was seen a few times. The J gene is TRBJ2-1, the V gene TRBV10-3; 8 nucleotides line up with TRBD2. This CDR3 has 14 residues. CDR1 and CDR2 (germline): ENHRY, SYGVKD. V lost 5 bases, J lost 6 bases, and 6 bases stayed unmatched. CDR3 sequence: CAISMGGTSNEQFF. The DNA for the CDR3 is TGTGCCATCAGTATGGGTGGGACTAGCAATGAGCAGTTCTTC.

There are many counts of this clonotype. This chain uses TRBV6-6 with TRBJ2-7, with 7 bases fitting TRBD1. The V gene's germline CDR1 is MNHNY and CDR2 SVGAGI (reference sequence). The CDR3 is made up of 16 amino acids. With V trimmed by 6 bases and J by 2 bases, 13 bases remained unmatched. CDR3 DNA: TGTGCCAGCAGAAATCAAGACAGGGATCCCCCCTACGAGCAGTACTTC. Translation: CASRNQDRDPPYEQYF.

The chain links TRBV7-2 to TRBJ2-2, with D maybe TRBD1 (6 bases). Germline values: CDR1 SGHTA, CDR2 FQGNSA. This CDR3 is built from 15 residues. Between the trimmed V and J ends, which lost 6 bases and 0 bases, there was a span of 11 bases. The CDR3 region is CASRGGSTNTGELFF. The CDR3 nucleotides read TGTGCCAGCAGAGGGGGTTCCACGAACACCGGGGAGCTGTTTTTT.

The chain has TRBV29-1 and TRBJ1-2; perhaps TRBD1 as D (5 bases). The germline CDR1 and CDR2 sequences are SQVTM and ANQGSEA. V dropped 7 bases and J dropped 8 bases, with 20 bases sitting between them. This CDR3 spans 13 amino acids. The CDR3 DNA reads as TGCAGCGGTGCCGACGGGACTTTAGGAGGCTACACCTTC. The encoded protein is CSGADGTLGGYTF.

At least ten counts were recorded for this clonotype. The chain links TRBV6-1 to TRBJ2-7; D is undetermined. Germline assignment: CDR1 MNHNS and CDR2 SASEGT. The CDR3 loop spans 11 amino acids. Between the trimmed V and J ends, which lost 4 bases and 7 bases, there was a span of 8 bases. CDR3 bases: TGTGCCAGCAGTGCCACCTTGGAGCAGTACTTC. Encoded protein: CASSATLEQYF.

This clonotype appeared many times. V and J are TRBV5-6 and TRBJ2-7, with TRBD2 as a possible D gene (6 bases). V lost 3 bases and J lost 6, with 16 bases in between. In germline, CDR1 is SGHDT, CDR2 YYEEEE. There are 14 residues in the CDR3. The CDR3 sequence: CASSWRAVTSEQYF. CDR3 in DNA: TGTGCCAGCAGCTGGAGGGCGGTCACTAGCGAGCAGTACTTC.

This clonotype was counted between two and nine times. The V and J genes are TRBV6-4 and TRBJ2-2; 15 bases are shared with TRBD2. This CDR3 has 20 amino acids. With 6 bases clipped from V and 4 bases from J, the junction kept 15 bases outside the gene matches. Looked up from germline, CDR1 is MRHNA and CDR2 is SNTAGT. In nucleotides, the CDR3 is TGTGCCAGCAGCCCGATCATGGGACTAGCGGGGGGCCCGGTCACCGGGGAGCTGTTTTTT. It codes for CASSPIMGLAGGPVTGELFF.

The gene calls are TRBV7-8 and TRBJ2-6, with D maybe TRBD2 (5 bases). V was pared by 2 bases and J by 1 base, with 18 bases between. There are 19 residues in the CDR3. CDR1 SGHVS and CDR2 FQNEAQ come from the germline V gene. The CDR3, as DNA: TGTGCCAGCAGCTTAATGCGGGCCTACATGAAATCTGGGGCCAACGTCCTGACTTTC. Translated, it gives CASSLMRAYMKSGANVLTF.

The CDR3 sequence: CASSQEGRGRTEAFF. The CDR3 nucleotides are TGCGCCAGCAGCCAGGAAGGAAGGGGGCGTACTGAAGCTTTCTTT. The rearrangement joins TRBV5-1 to TRBJ1-1, with 7 bases matching TRBD1. Trimming removed 4 bases from V and 5 bases from J; junction bases left unmatched: 11. The germline gives CDR1 SGHRS, CDR2 YFSETQ. This CDR3 has 15 residues.